These T cell receptor beta chains were read from a single sample in a study of cytomegalovirus exposure and HLA in healthy donors. Assay used: immunoSEQ multiplex PCR; TCRdb lists only in-frame clones, some missing. This sample carries approximately 120,000 clones, about nine tenths of them seen once, and the ten largest clones take more than 2%. The sample comprised PBMCs. These receptors all stem from a woman aged 18-30 years in good health and CMV-seronegative. Both conserved end residues are part of each CDR3. Fields, in order: clone size, D gene, V gene, J gene, CDR3 protein, CDR3 DNA. A D gene is named only where the DNA matches it firmly. Rows may omit the clone size; those that give it use once, few, many or a size class.

NA	TRBD1	TRBV5-1	TRBJ1-5	CASSLIPGQHSNQPQHF	TGCGCCAGCAGCCTAATTCCGGGACAGCATAGCAATCAGCCCCAGCATTTT
NA	NA	TRBV7-8	TRBJ2-1	CASSLAQWGVYNEQFF	TGTGCCAGCAGCTTAGCGCAGTGGGGAGTATACAATGAGCAGTTCTTC
NA	NA	TRBV27	TRBJ1-5	CASSFQSNQPQHF	TGTGCCAGCAGTTTTCAAAGCAATCAGCCCCAGCATTTT
NA	NA	TRBV30	TRBJ2-3	CAWSVGGGTQYF	TGTGCCTGGAGTGTGGGTGGAGGTACGCAGTATTTT
once	TRBD1	TRBV27	TRBJ2-7	CASSFLGQGVYEQYF	TGTGCCAGCAGTTTCCTCGGACAGGGGGTGTACGAGCAGTACTTC
NA	TRBD2	TRBV4-3	TRBJ2-3	CASSQDKGLGITVDTQYF	TGCGCCAGCAGCCAAGACAAAGGACTAGGGATAACCGTAGATACGCAGTATTTT
NA	TRBD1	TRBV7-7	TRBJ2-7	CASGQGSEQYF	TGTGCCAGCGGACAGGGGAGCGAGCAGTACTTC
once	TRBD1	TRBV4-3	TRBJ2-1	CASSPGQGVTYNEQFF	TGCGCCAGCAGCCCGGGACAGGGGGTAACCTACAATGAGCAGTTCTTC
NA	TRBD1	TRBV7-9	TRBJ1-2	CASSLVAGGPGYGYTF	TGTGCCAGCAGCTTAGTGGCAGGGGGGCCTGGCTATGGCTACACCTTC
NA	NA	TRBV23-1	TRBJ1-1	CASEGAENTEAFF	TGCGCCAGCGAAGGGGCTGAGAACACTGAAGCTTTCTTT
NA	NA	TRBV9	TRBJ1-1	CASSLNRDMNTEAFF	TGTGCCAGCAGCTTGAACAGGGATATGAACACTGAAGCTTTCTTT
NA	TRBD1	TRBV28	TRBJ2-3	CASTGTDISKIVGQYF	TGTGCCAGCACAGGGACAGATATATCGAAAATCGTAGGCCAGTATTTT
NA	NA	TRBV10-3	TRBJ1-4	CAISESGPGLYEKLFF	TGTGCCATCAGTGAGTCGGGTCCAGGACTGTATGAAAAACTGTTTTTT
NA	NA	TRBV6-5	TRBJ2-7	CASSYSPGVYEQYF	TGTGCCAGCAGTTACTCACCGGGGGTCTACGAGCAGTACTTC
NA	TRBD1	TRBV4-3	TRBJ2-1	CASSPILHPGQENSYNEQFF	TGCGCCAGCAGCCCGATACTCCACCCGGGACAGGAAAACTCCTACAATGAGCAGTTCTTC
NA	NA	TRBV5-8	TRBJ1-1	CASSLIGQATEAFF	TGTGCCAGCAGCTTGATCGGTCAAGCGACTGAAGCTTTCTTT
NA	NA	TRBV9	TRBJ1-3	CASSVGRPTGNTIYF	TGTGCCAGCAGCGTAGGCAGGCCCACTGGAAACACCATATATTTT
once	TRBD1	TRBV28	TRBJ2-3	CASSSPRTGWADTQYF	TGTGCCAGCAGTTCTCCTCGGACAGGGTGGGCAGATACGCAGTATTTT
NA	TRBD1	TRBV9	TRBJ2-3	CASSSGQGSDTQYF	TGTGCCAGCAGCTCCGGACAGGGGTCAGATACGCAGTATTTT
once	TRBD2	TRBV7-8	TRBJ2-1	CASSGLGDNEQFF	TGTGCCAGCAGTGGACTAGGCGACAATGAGCAGTTCTTC
NA	TRBD1	TRBV7-6	TRBJ1-6	CANNGDDRGVGHSPLHF	TGTGCTAACAACGGGGACGACAGGGGCGTCGGACATTCACCCCTCCACTTT
NA	NA	TRBV27	TRBJ2-7	CASSPRVVPYEQYF	TGTGCCAGCAGCCCGCGGGTTGTTCCCTACGAGCAGTACTTC
few	NA	TRBV2	TRBJ1-2	CASSPRNSNYGYTF	TGTGCCAGCAGCCCCAGGAACTCCAACTATGGCTACACCTTC
NA	TRBD2	TRBV4-1	TRBJ2-1	CASSRAPVSGVNEQFF	TGCGCCAGCAGCCGAGCGCCTGTGAGCGGGGTTAATGAGCAGTTCTTC
once	NA	TRBV7-2	TRBJ2-5	CASSILGGETQYF	TGTGCCAGCAGCATACTCGGAGGGGAGACCCAGTACTTC
once	NA	TRBV28	TRBJ1-5	CASSSPTRVQPQHF	TGTGCCAGCAGTTCTCCGACGAGGGTTCAGCCCCAGCATTTT
NA	NA	TRBV7-8	TRBJ1-5	CASSSQRQGNQPQHF	TGTGCCAGCAGCTCACAGAGACAGGGCAATCAGCCCCAGCATTTT
NA	NA	TRBV5-1	TRBJ1-2	CASSTFPGDRPGYTF	TGCGCCAGCAGCACCTTTCCAGGGGATAGACCCGGCTACACCTTC
NA	TRBD1	TRBV28	TRBJ1-5	CASSLGTGWNQPQHF	TGTGCCAGCAGTTTGGGGACAGGGTGGAATCAGCCCCAGCATTTT
NA	NA	TRBV28	TRBJ1-1	CATLGANLVMNTEAFF	TGTGCCACCCTGGGGGCCAACTTGGTCATGAACACTGAAGCTTTCTTT
NA	TRBD1	TRBV5-4	TRBJ2-5	CASSPGAGQGRETQYF	TGTGCCAGCAGCCCAGGCGCGGGACAGGGAAGAGAGACCCAGTACTTC
NA	NA	TRBV13	TRBJ2-7	CASSLLSPSGSEQYF	TGTGCCAGCAGCTTATTGTCTCCCTCTGGGAGTGAGCAGTACTTC
once	NA	TRBV28	TRBJ2-4	CATKGGGAKNIQYF	TGTGCCACCAAGGGGGGGGGCGCGAAAAACATTCAGTACTTC
NA	NA	TRBV14	TRBJ2-7	CASSQVGRGDYSYEQYF	TGTGCCAGCAGCCAAGTAGGCCGTGGAGACTACTCCTACGAGCAGTACTTC
NA	TRBD1	TRBV7-8	TRBJ2-1	CASSLGNPGQGNEQFF	TGTGCCAGCAGCTTAGGAAACCCGGGACAGGGAAATGAGCAGTTCTTC
few	NA	TRBV2	TRBJ1-6	CASSEGRWGSPLHF	TGTGCCAGCAGTGAGGGGAGGTGGGGGTCACCCCTCCACTTT
NA	TRBD2	TRBV7-8	TRBJ2-1	CAVSGGARYNEQFF	TGTGCCGTTAGCGGGGGGGCCAGGTACAATGAGCAGTTCTTC
NA	NA	TRBV27	TRBJ2-7	CASSLDFTTVFYEQYF	TGTGCCAGCAGTTTGGACTTTACTACTGTTTTTTACGAGCAGTACTTC
NA	TRBD1	TRBV5-1	TRBJ1-2	CASSSPLGQGDYGYTF	TGCGCCAGCAGCTCGCCCCTGGGACAGGGAGACTATGGCTACACCTTC